Listed here are 25 T cell receptor beta chains from one sample, sequenced in a study of blood T cell repertoires in COVID-19. Sequencing was performed with immunoSEQ multiplex PCR; in TCRdb, only in-frame clones are kept and a portion is missing. The table has about 480,000 clones, approximately 87% seen once. Material: PBMCs or T cells enriched from blood (not recorded which). These receptors all stem from a woman aged 35 to 49 who had recovered from COVID-19.

The chain is built from TRBV9 and TRBJ1-2; D ambiguous. Germline-derived CDR1 and CDR2 are SGDLS and YYNGEE. This CDR3 contains 13 residues. V gave up 2 bases and J gave up 8 bases, with 13 bases separating them. Here the CDR3 reads CASSVGGLGGYTF. CDR3 in DNA: TGTGCCAGCAGCGTCGGCGGCCTTGGAGGCTACACCTTC.

This clone occurred once. The chain joins TRBV4-1 to TRBJ1-1; the match to TRBD1 covers 10 bases. Germline values: CDR1 MGHRA, CDR2 YSYEKL. With 4 bases clipped from V and 4 bases from J, the junction kept 9 bases outside the gene matches. There are 16 residues in the CDR3. CDR3 loop: CASSPQRGTGVTEAFF. CDR3 nucleotides: TGCGCCAGCAGCCCCCAAAGAGGGACAGGGGTCACTGAAGCTTTCTTT.

This chain joins TRBV6-2 or TRBV6-3 and TRBJ1-2; a weak D match, TRBD1 (6 bases). This CDR3 has 13 residues. CDR1 is MNHEY, CDR2 SVGEGT, per germline. V shed 2 bases and J shed 8 bases, with 12 bases lying between them. DNA of the CDR3: TGTGCCAGCAGTTACCCAACAGGGCCCGGCTACACCTTC. Residues: CASSYPTGPGYTF.

This chain joins TRBV7-9 and TRBJ1-2; TRBD1 agrees at 7 bases. Trimming took 0 bases from V and 6 from J; bases not matched to a gene: 7. This CDR3 spans 15 amino acids. The germline V gene has CDR1 SEHNR and CDR2 FQNEAQ (reference sequence). CDR3 sequence: CASSLAQGGVNGYTF. CDR3 DNA: TGTGCCAGCAGCTTAGCGCAAGGGGGCGTTAATGGCTACACCTTC. The whole variable domain, remainder taken from reference TRBV7-9 and TRBJ1-2, is DTGVSQNPRHKITKRGQNVTFRCDPISEHNRLYWYRQTLGQGPEFLTYFQNEAQLEKSRLLSDRFSAERPKGSFSTLEIQRTEQGDSAMYLCASSLAQGGVNGYTFGSGTRLTVV.

The chain has TRBV5-1 and TRBJ1-6; the match to TRBD1 covers 7 bases. The CDR3 is made up of 15 amino acids. V lost 4 bases and J lost 7; bases outside the gene matches: 8. CDR1 and CDR2 (germline): SGHRS, YFSETQ. In DNA, the CDR3 is TGCGCCAGCAGCATAAGACAGGGTTGGAATTCACCCCTCCACTTT. Its protein is CASSIRQGWNSPLHF. Full variable domain (remainder filled in from reference TRBV5-1 and TRBJ1-6): KAGVTQTPRYLIKTRGQQVTLSCSPISGHRSVSWYQQTPGQGLQFLFEYFSETQRNKGNFPGRFSGRQFSNSRSEMNVSTLELGDSALYLCASSIRQGWNSPLHFGNGTRLTVT.

V is TRBV12-3 or TRBV12-4 and J is TRBJ1-2; D gene uncertain. Trimming took off 3 bases at V and 8 bases at J, with 10 bases between the two ends. This CDR3 is 12 amino acids long. Written as DNA, the CDR3 is TGTGCCAGCAGTTTTGGAGGTGGCGGCTACACCTTC. Translated, it gives CASSFGGGGYTF.

This clone was picked up one time. The genes are TRBV7-6 and TRBJ2-7, with D tentatively TRBD1 (5 bases). V lost 5 bases to trimming and J lost 3 bases, with 14 bases between them. This CDR3 comprises 14 residues. Germline V lookup: CDR1 SGHVS, CDR2 FNYEAQ. CDR3 nucleotide sequence: TGTGCCAGCAGCCCCAGGGTTGATAGCTACGAGCAGTACTTC. Its translation is CASSPRVDSYEQYF.

This clone was counted a single time. The CDR3: CASSYSGSSGSSYEQYF. In nucleotides, the CDR3 is TGTGCCAGCAGTTACTCCGGGTCTAGCGGGAGCTCCTACGAGCAGTACTTC. V and J are TRBV6-2 or TRBV6-3 and TRBJ2-7; 10 nucleotides match TRBD2. J gave up 0 bases and V 0 bases, and 5 bases lay outside the gene matches. CDR3 length: 17 amino acids. From germline, CDR1 is MNHEY and CDR2 SVGEGT.

The V gene is TRBV7-9, the J gene TRBJ2-1; TRBD2 matches 7 bases. Germline-derived CDR1 and CDR2 are SEHNR and FQNEAQ (reference sequence). Unmatched junction bases numbered 8, after V lost 1 base and J lost 5 bases. The CDR3 totals 16 residues. CDR3 sequence reads: CASSLELSGDDNEQFF. The CDR3 coding sequence is TGTGCCAGCAGCTTAGAACTAAGCGGGGACGACAATGAGCAGTTCTTC.

The chain combines TRBV20-1 with TRBJ2-1; D unclear. The CDR3 contains 16 residues. Germline CDR1 is DFQATT and CDR2 is SNEGSKA (reference sequence). The V end lost 3 bases, the J end lost 4 bases, and 19 bases lay between the germline ends. The CDR3 loop is CSASEPLSSGYNEQFF. The DNA for the CDR3 is TGCAGTGCTAGTGAGCCGCTGTCCAGTGGTTACAATGAGCAGTTCTTC.

In this sample, this clone turned up a few times. V gene TRBV4-1 combines with J gene TRBJ2-6, with D hard to call. The germline CDR1 and CDR2 sequences are MGHRA and YSYEKL. V lost 2 bases and J lost 0, with 20 bases in between. The CDR3 contains 20 residues. The CDR3 spells CASSQPKRPVPNSGANVLTF. The CDR3 DNA sequence: TGCGCCAGCAGCCAACCTAAACGTCCCGTCCCTAACTCTGGGGCCAACGTCCTGACTTTC.

This chain joins TRBV7-9 and TRBJ2-5; 10 bases map to TRBD2. Germline V CDR1 and CDR2: SEHNR, FQNEAQ (reference sequence). The CDR3 runs to 17 residues. J gave up 2 bases and V 3 bases, and 9 bases lay outside the gene matches. CDR3 sequence: CASSLGLAGVKQETQYF. The CDR3 nucleotides are TGTGCCAGCAGCTTGGGCCTAGCGGGAGTGAAACAAGAGACCCAGTACTTC.

A note on this clone: A read error may produce the germline difference seen at one junction end. The chain recombines TRBV7-7 with TRBJ2-5, with D possibly being TRBD1 (6 bases). The CDR3 contains 18 residues. Germline values: CDR1 SSHAT, CDR2 FNYEAQ (reference sequence). CDR3 sequence (DNA): TGTGCTAGCAGCTCCCCCCGTTCTACAGGGAATCTCCAAGAGACCCAGTACTTC. This codes for CASSSPRSTGNLQETQYF.

The rearrangement joins TRBV7-2 to TRBJ2-7, with unresolved D. Trimming removed 1 base from V and 2 bases from J, with 9 bases in between. The CDR3 runs 14 residues. Germline V lookup: CDR1 SGHTA, CDR2 FQGNSA. This CDR3 reads CASSLGGFAYEQYF. CDR3 nucleotide sequence: TGTGCCAGCAGCTTAGGAGGTTTCGCCTACGAGCAGTACTTC. Using reference TRBV7-2 and TRBJ2-7 for the parts outside the CDR3, the full variable domain is GAGVSQSPSNKVTEKGKDVELRCDPISGHTALYWYRQSLGQGLEFLIYFQGNSAPDKSGLPSDRFSAERTGGSVSTLTIQRTQQEDSAVYLCASSLGGFAYEQYFGPGTRLTVT.

The count of this clone is one. The genes are TRBV11-2 and TRBJ2-7; D may be TRBD2 (5 bases). The CDR3 loop spans 15 amino acids. Deletions cut 5 bases from V and 5 bases from J, with 19 bases between. CDR1 is SGHAT and CDR2 is FQNNGV in the germline V gene. The CDR3 sequence is CASSPRMAGMDEQYF. Here the CDR3 DNA reads TGTGCCAGCAGCCCGAGGATGGCGGGCATGGACGAGCAGTACTTC. The full variable domain, completed using reference TRBV11-2 and TRBJ2-7, is EAGVAQSPRYKIIEKRQSVAFWCNPISGHATLYWYQQILGQGPKLLIQFQNNGVVDDSQLPKDRFSAERLKGVDSTLKIQPAKLEDSAVYLCASSPRMAGMDEQYFGPGTRLTVT.

V and J are TRBV11-3 and TRBJ1-3; no definite D call. With 0 bases removed from V and 0 bases from J, the gap between germline ends came to 6 bases. Germline V lookup: CDR1 SGHNT, CDR2 YENEEA. This CDR3 has 15 amino acids. DNA for the CDR3: TGTGCCAGCAGCTTAGACGGGTTCTCTGGAAACACCATATATTTT. Its translation is CASSLDGFSGNTIYF.

The V call is TRBV9, the J call TRBJ2-1, with D perhaps matching TRBD1 (6 bases). Trimming removed 3 bases from V and 10 bases from J, with 14 bases in between. This CDR3 contains 13 residues. Looked up from germline, CDR1 is SGDLS and CDR2 is YYNGEE. CDR3 sequence (DNA): TGTGCCAGCAGCGCCAGGGGCGGAGGCGAGCAGTTCTTC. Translating it yields CASSARGGGEQFF.

The V gene is TRBV5-4, the J gene TRBJ2-7; tentative D call: TRBD2 (5 bases). The germline gives CDR1 SGHNT, CDR2 YYREEE (reference sequence). The CDR3 has 15 amino acids. V lost 4 bases, J lost 6 bases, and 20 bases lay in between. The CDR3 loop is CASSVQAAPKGEQYF. As DNA, the CDR3 is TGTGCCAGCAGCGTCCAAGCGGCCCCTAAGGGCGAGCAGTACTTC.

V gene TRBV7-8 combines with J gene TRBJ1-2; D unresolved. The CDR3 loop spans 14 amino acids. Germline values: CDR1 SGHVS, CDR2 FQNEAQ. V was pared by 1 base and J by 2 bases, with 8 bases between. CDR3 loop: CASSLGAGNYGYTF. The CDR3 DNA follows: TGTGCCAGCAGCTTAGGAGCAGGCAACTATGGCTACACCTTC.

The chain links TRBV27 to TRBJ1-6; D perhaps matches TRBD1 (5 bases). V dropped 2 bases and J dropped 7 bases, with 15 bases sitting between them. The CDR3 length is 16 residues. Looked up from germline, CDR1 is MNHEY and CDR2 is SMNVEV (reference sequence). Here the CDR3 reads CASSLRATGANSPLHF. The CDR3 DNA reads TGTGCCAGCAGTTTACGGGCCACTGGGGCCAATTCACCCCTCCACTTT.

J is TRBJ2-3 and V is TRBV6-1; D possibly corresponds to TRBD2 (5 bases). Trimming took 0 bases from V and 4 from J, leaving 8 bases between them. Germline CDR1 MNHNS, CDR2 SASEGT. This CDR3 has 14 amino acids. In DNA, the CDR3 is TGTGCCAGCAGTGAAGCCCCGAGGGCAGATACGCAGTATTTT. Amino acids: CASSEAPRADTQYF.

The chain employs TRBV7-9 and TRBJ1-3, with D unclear. Trimming took 5 bases from V and 0 from J, leaving 14 bases between them. Germline CDR1 SEHNR, CDR2 FQNEAQ (reference sequence). The CDR3 is made up of 16 amino acids. This CDR3 reads CASSPIGMASGNTIYF. Written as DNA, the CDR3 is TGTGCCAGCAGCCCAATCGGGATGGCCTCTGGAAACACCATATATTTT.

The chain employs TRBV10-3 and TRBJ2-3; the match to TRBD2 covers 9 bases. The CDR3 contains 16 residues. Losses at the gene ends were 6 bases for V and 6 bases for J; bases not matched to a gene: 13. Germline loops: CDR1 ENHRY, CDR2 SYGVKD. Written as DNA, the CDR3 is TGTGCCATCAGCCCCGGGACTAGCAGGGGATTCGATACGCAGTATTTT. Translated, it gives CAISPGTSRGFDTQYF.

The chain has TRBV3-1 (or the pseudogene TRBV3-2) and TRBJ2-1; 13 bases map to TRBD2. CDR1 and CDR2 (germline): LGHDT, YNNKEL (reference sequence). CDR3 size: 16 residues. After removal of 0 bases from V and 4 bases from J, the junction contained 0 bases not matched to a gene. CDR3 protein: CASSQETSGRYNEQFF. The CDR3 DNA sequence: TGTGCCAGCAGCCAAGAGACTAGCGGGAGGTACAATGAGCAGTTCTTC.

The chain couples TRBV10-3 to TRBJ2-1, with 14 bases matching TRBD2. Germline assignment: CDR1 ENHRY and CDR2 SYGVKD. The CDR3 has 14 residues. The V and J ends lost 6 bases and 5 bases, in that order; junction bases with no gene match: 0. CDR3 in DNA: TGTGCCATCAGGACTAGCGGGAGGGACAATGAGCAGTTCTTC. It yields the protein CAIRTSGRDNEQFF.